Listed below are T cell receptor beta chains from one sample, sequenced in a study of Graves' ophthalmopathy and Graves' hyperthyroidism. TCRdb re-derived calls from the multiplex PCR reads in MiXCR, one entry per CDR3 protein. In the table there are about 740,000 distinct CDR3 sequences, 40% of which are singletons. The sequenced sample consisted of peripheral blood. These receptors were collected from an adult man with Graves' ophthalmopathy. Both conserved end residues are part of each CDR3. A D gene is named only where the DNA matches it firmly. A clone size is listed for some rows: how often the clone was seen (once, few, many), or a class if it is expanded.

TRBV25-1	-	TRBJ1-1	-	TGTGCCAGCATCAAGGGGGGATCTCCGACTGAAGCTTTCTTT	CASIKGGSPTEAFF
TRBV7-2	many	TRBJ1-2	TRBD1	TGTGCCAGCAGCCGATACACAGGGGACCTCTATGGCTACACCTTC	CASSRYTGDLYGYTF
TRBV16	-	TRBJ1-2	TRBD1	TGTACCAGCAGAGATCGTAGGAGGACAGGGGGCTACACCTTC	CTSRDRRRTGGYTF
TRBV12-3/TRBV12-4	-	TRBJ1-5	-	TGTGCCAGCAGTCGCCAGCGGGGCAATCAGCCCCAGCATTTT	CASSRQRGNQPQHF
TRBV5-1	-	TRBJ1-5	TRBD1	TGTGCCAGCAGCTTGGGGACCGGGACAGGGGATCAGCCCCAGCATTTT	CASSLGTGTGDQPQHF
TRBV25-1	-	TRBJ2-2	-	TGTGCCAGCAATGAGCCAGGGAAGTCCGGGGAGCTGTTTTTT	CASNEPGKSGELFF
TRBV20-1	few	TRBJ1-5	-	TGCAGTGCCACGACGGATTTTTATAGCAATCAGCCCCAGCATTTT	CSATTDFYSNQPQHF
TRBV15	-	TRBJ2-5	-	TGTGCCACCAGCAGAGATTTAGGGTACGAGACCCAGTACTTC	CATSRDLGYETQYF
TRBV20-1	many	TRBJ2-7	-	TGCAGTGCTCGCAACACCTACGAGCAGTACTTC	CSARNTYEQYF
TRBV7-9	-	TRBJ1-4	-	TGTGCCAGCAGCTCTGGGGGGGGGATGGCTGAAAAACTGTTTTTT	CASSSGGGMAEKLFF
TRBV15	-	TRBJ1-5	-	TGTGCCAGCCTACGAACTCGGGGGCTGGGTCAGCCCCAGCATTTT	CASLRTRGLGQPQHF
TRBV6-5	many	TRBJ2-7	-	TGTGCCACGGGACGGACCACTACCGAGCAGTACTTC	CATGRTTTEQYF
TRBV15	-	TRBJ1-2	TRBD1	TGTGCCACCAGCAGCAATCACAGGGGACCCAACTATGGCTACACCTTC	CATSSNHRGPNYGYTF
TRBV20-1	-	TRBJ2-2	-	TGCAGTGCTATCGGTGAAACGGGGGCCTACACCGGGGAGCTGTTTTTT	CSAIGETGAYTGELFF
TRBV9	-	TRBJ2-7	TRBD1	TGTGCCAGCAGCGTAGACGGGACAGGGTTGTACGAGCAGTACTTC	CASSVDGTGLYEQYF
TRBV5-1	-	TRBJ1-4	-	TGCGCCAGCAGCTTAGGGCAGGCGGAAGGGCAACTGTTTTTT	CASSLGQAEGQLFF
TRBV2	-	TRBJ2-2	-	TGTGCCAGCAGTGGGACGGATACGCACACCGGGGAGCTGTTTTTT	CASSGTDTHTGELFF